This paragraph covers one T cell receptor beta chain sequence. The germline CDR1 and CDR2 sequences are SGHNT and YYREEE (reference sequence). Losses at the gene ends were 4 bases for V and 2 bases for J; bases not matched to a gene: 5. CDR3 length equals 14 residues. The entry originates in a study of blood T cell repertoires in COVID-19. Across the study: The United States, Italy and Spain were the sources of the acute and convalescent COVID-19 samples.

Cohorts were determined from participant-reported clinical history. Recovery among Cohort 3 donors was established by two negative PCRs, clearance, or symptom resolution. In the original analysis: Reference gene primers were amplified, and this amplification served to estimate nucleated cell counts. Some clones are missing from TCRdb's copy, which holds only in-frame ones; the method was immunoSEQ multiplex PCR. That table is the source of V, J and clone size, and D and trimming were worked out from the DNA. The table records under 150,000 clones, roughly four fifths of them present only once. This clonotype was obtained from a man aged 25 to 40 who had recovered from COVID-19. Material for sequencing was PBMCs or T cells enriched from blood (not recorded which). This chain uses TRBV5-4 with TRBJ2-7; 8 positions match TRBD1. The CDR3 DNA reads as TGTGCCAGCAGCCCGGAGACAGGGGCCTACGAGCAGTACTTC. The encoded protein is CASSPETGAYEQYF.